What follows describes a single T cell receptor beta chain. Its specificity is not known. The data were taken from a study of beta chain features in type 1 diabetes. Study details: The patients were much like the healthy donors in age, gender and cell yields. General study points: Researchers report that Type 1 diabetes patients had moderately but significantly shorter TCRB CDR3s across all four CD4+ subsets. Cells carrying high TCR expression could end up over-represented when cDNA is sequenced.

The CDR3 totals 15 residues. Looked up from germline, CDR1 is SGHRS and CDR2 is YFSETQ. The trim removed 5 bases at V and 9 bases at J, leaving 12 bases unmatched. The investigators reverse transcribed all of the isolated RNA, so they sequenced expressed TCRB transcripts. It was found that naive, central memory and regulatory T cell samples averaged roughly 3.6 million reads. Profiling relied on immunoSEQ multiplex PCR, and the TCRdb table lists in-frame clones only, not all of them. This sample has a few hundred thousand clones; roughly 11% occur once, and the top ten carry around 0.017%. This sequence joins TRBV5-1 and TRBJ2-1; 9 nucleotides agree with TRBD2. Sequencing was done on a sample of naive CD4+ T cells from blood. The clonotype comes from a man aged 25 to 45 with type 1 diabetes. CDR3 residues: CASRRGTSWVSEQFF. The CDR3 DNA follows: TGCGCCAGCAGACGCGGGACTAGCTGGGTTAGTGAGCAGTTCTTC.